This T cell receptor (beta chain) was documented in a study of cytomegalovirus exposure and HLA in healthy donors. The CDR3 runs to 15 residues. Germline CDR1 is LNHNV and CDR2 is YYDKDF (reference sequence). With 1 base clipped from V and 4 bases from J, the junction kept 4 bases outside the gene matches. PCR employed 60 Vbeta and 13 Jbeta primers. The assay was immunoSEQ multiplex PCR, and TCRdb's table has in-frame clones only and misses some. The table has about 100,000 clones, 60% to 70% seen once. The chain has TRBV15 and TRBJ2-5, with TRBD1 identical over 9 bases. Sample: PBMCs. This clonotype was obtained from a man between 25 and 39 years old in good health and CMV-seropositive. Written as DNA, the CDR3 is TGTGCCACCAGCAGAGTCACAGGGGGCGGAGAGACCCAGTACTTC. It specifies CATSRVTGGGETQYF.